The entry below gives a single T cell receptor (beta chain) sequence along with its context. Its matching antigen is unknown. At one boundary the junction diverges from the germline segment, which might be a read error. MiXCR was run by TCRdb on the PCR reads, yielding one entry per CDR3 protein. The repertoire holds some 590,000 distinct CDR3 sequences, with about 25% as singletons. Between about 20,000 and 1,100,000 sorted cells, with 10%, 30% or 50% RNA, yielded naive CD8 libraries. Naive CD8 T cells were FACS-sorted by CD8+CD4-CCR7+CD45RA+ markers. This record belongs to a study of molecular identifiers for immune sequencing clone quantification. Across the whole study: Replicates partitioned RNA from approximately 20,000 or 100,000 naive CD8 cells into five parts, sequencing four.

This CDR3 spans 17 amino acids. Germline V lookup: CDR1 MNHEY, CDR2 SVGAGI. General study results and limits: Clone sizes could be underestimated for highly expanded clones when identical TCR molecules share a barcode.

This clonotype was obtained from a human donor in good health. Some libraries in this study had Jurkat cell RNA spiked in. The sample taken for sequencing was naive CD8+ T cells from blood, with Jurkat cell RNA spiked in. Subset given: FACS-sorted CD8+CD4-CCR7+CD45RA+ naive T cells. The chain combines TRBV6-5 with TRBJ2-1, with a weak D call TRBD2 (6 bases). This CDR3 is CASSYGTKAGSCNEQFF. Written as DNA, the CDR3 is TGTGCCAGCAGTTACGGAACAAAGGCGGGGTCCTGCAATGAGCAGTTCTTC.